The sequence of this TCR beta chain was determined in a study of blood T cell repertoires in COVID-19. Study information: Sample material is recorded as cDNA or gDNA derived from T cells, B-cell-depleted T cells, or PBMCs.

Clones were sequenced by immunoSEQ multiplex PCR, and TCRdb holds only the in-frame ones, with some missing. The sample consists of around 200,000 clones, 86% of them appearing once. V lost 4 bases, J lost 4 bases, and 13 bases lay in between. The CDR3 has 14 residues. Germline values: CDR1 LGHNA, CDR2 YSLEER. This receptor was obtained from a man in his forties with acute COVID-19. This rearrangement joins TRBV4-3 to TRBJ2-5; the D gene is possibly TRBD2 (6 bases). Sequences were obtained from PBMCs or T cells enriched from blood (not recorded which). The CDR3 region has the DNA TGCGCCAGCAGCCCGGAGCCCGGGAGAGAGACCCAGTACTTC. Translated: CASSPEPGRETQYF.